This record concerns one T cell receptor beta chain sequence. Its matching antigen is unknown. A single record per CDR3 protein comes from TCRdb applying MiXCR to the reads. The table records tens of thousands of distinct CDR3 sequences, around 18% of them present only once. The germline gives CDR1 SGHVS, CDR2 FNYEAQ. This CDR3 region has 14 residues. Trimming stripped 0 bases from V and 7 bases from J, with 9 bases between. The source of the sample is a study of T cell repertoires in cytomegalovirus infection. Findings and caveats of the study: Predominance within the ex vivo response was attributable to HLA-C-restricted CMV-specific TCR beta clonotypes. The study identified carriers of CMV plus the relevant HLA from cumulative public TCR beta family frequency.

The TCR was taken from a human donor in good health (CMV status not recorded). Some clones in this sample may be carry-over from other donors' samples. The sequences come from CD8+ T cells from cultured PBMCs, collected from culture after CMV antigen stimulation. V is TRBV7-6 and J is TRBJ2-2; D unresolved. The CDR3 DNA reads TGTGCCAGCAGCTTAGCGGCCTGGAACGGGGAGCTGTTTTTT. Protein: CASSLAAWNGELFF.